The 17 T cell receptor beta chains listed next were all sequenced from one sample in a study of regulatory T cells in long-lasting Graves disease. Investigators prepared the TCR beta libraries by applying iRepertoire HTBI primers and Arm-PCR of CDR3 regions. TCRdb called the multiplex PCR reads again in MiXCR, with one record for every CDR3 protein. The data hold 530,000 or so distinct CDR3 sequences, with 15% to 20% observed a single time. Stated time point: newly diagnosed GD, antithyroid drugs for less than 3 months. Extracted PBMC RNA gave rise to the TCR library. These same records also appear under a second study, on T cells in Graves' hyperthyroidism and ophthalmopathy.

This specimen was peripheral blood mononuclear cells (PBMCs), taken at new diagnosis, from a patient treated with antithyroid drugs. These receptor sequences come from a man aged 18 to 29 with Graves disease.

There are many counts of this clonotype. V usage is TRBV7-6 and J usage is TRBJ2-5; D is tentatively TRBD1 or TRBD2 (5 bases each). Per germline, CDR1 SGHVS and CDR2 FNYEAQ. The CDR3 extends over 15 amino acids. The V end was cut by 4 bases, the J end by 5 bases, with 17 bases between. CDR3 sequence (DNA): TGTGCCAGCAGCTCTAGGCCGTCAGGGACGGAGACCCAGTACTTC. Its protein product is CASSSRPSGTETQYF.

This chain joins TRBV19 and TRBJ1-1, with a tentative D call TRBD1 (5 bases). V gave up 5 bases and J gave up 8 bases, with 21 bases separating them. This CDR3 region has 15 residues. The germline V gene has CDR1 LNHDA and CDR2 SQIVND (reference sequence). In DNA, the CDR3 is TGTGCCAGTAGTCAACGGGAGGGGTCCGCGAGAGAAGCTTTCTTT. Protein: CASSQREGSAREAFF.

This clonotype was seen ten or more times. The chain couples TRBV2 to TRBJ2-3, with TRBD2 as a possible D gene (6 bases). The length of the CDR3 is 14 residues. V lost 5 bases to trimming and J lost 0 bases, with 9 bases between them. Germline CDR1 SNHLY, CDR2 FYNNEI. This chain's CDR3 is CASSRDLSTDTQYF. The CDR3 DNA follows: TGTGCCAGCAGTCGGGACTTGAGCACAGATACGCAGTATTTT. Based on the CDR3 plus reference TRBV2 and TRBJ2-3, the full variable domain is EPEVTQTPSHQVTQMGQEVILRCVPISNHLYFYWYRQILGQKVEFLVSFYNNEISEKSEIFDDQFSVERPDGSNFTLKIRSTKLEDSAMYFCASSRDLSTDTQYFGPGTRLTVL.

The rearrangement uses TRBV12-3 or TRBV12-4 and TRBJ1-2, with D perhaps matching TRBD1 (6 bases). With 1 base removed from V and 7 bases from J, the gap between germline ends came to 16 bases. This CDR3 comprises 15 residues. CDR3 nucleotides: TGTGCCAGCAGTTTAGGGGGTAACAGGGCGGGTGGCTACACCTTC. It is translated as CASSLGGNRAGGYTF.

This clonotype occurred many times. The rearrangement joins TRBV6-1 to TRBJ2-2; 8 positions match TRBD2. This CDR3 has 15 amino acids. Per the germline V gene, CDR1 is MNHNS and CDR2 is SASEGT. The V gene end was trimmed by 8 bases and the J gene end by 0 bases; junction bases not matched to a gene: 5. CDR3 sequence (DNA): TGTGCCAGCTCGCCCGGGAGGGCGAACACCGGGGAGCTGTTTTTT. This codes for CASSPGRANTGELFF.

The chain employs TRBV7-3 and TRBJ1-5; D not resolved. Trimming removed 5 bases from V and 3 bases from J, with 8 bases in between. The CDR3 runs 13 residues. Germline assignment: CDR1 SGHTA and CDR2 FQGTGA. The CDR3 sequence is CASSRAPNQPQHF. The CDR3 DNA follows: TGTGCCAGCAGCCGAGCGCCCAATCAGCCCCAGCATTTT.

The chain employs TRBV12-3 or TRBV12-4 and TRBJ1-1; a possible D gene is TRBD1 (6 bases). This CDR3 region has 14 residues. Trimming stripped 2 bases from V and 2 bases from J, with 9 bases between. The CDR3 DNA reads as TGTGCCAGCAGTTTACGGGACACTAACACTGAAGCTTTCTTT. Protein: CASSLRDTNTEAFF.

In its sample, this clonotype was seen many times. J is TRBJ2-1 and V is TRBV30, with D perhaps TRBD1 or TRBD2 (6 bases each). There are 14 residues in the CDR3. Trimming removed 5 bases from V and 9 bases from J, with 20 bases in between. Germline CDR1 is GTSNPN and CDR2 is SVGIG (reference sequence). CDR3 protein: CAWAGGTIGGEQFF. DNA for the CDR3: TGTGCCTGGGCCGGCGGGACAATAGGGGGTGAGCAGTTCTTC.

In this sample, this clonotype turned up a few times. This chain connects TRBV5-1 to TRBJ2-1; 9 nucleotides agree with TRBD2. V shed 6 bases and J 0 bases; nucleotides not matched to a gene: 4. The CDR3 is 15 amino acids. CDR1 is SGHRS, CDR2 YFSETQ, per germline. The CDR3 sequence: CASTTSGNSYNEQFF. The CDR3, as DNA: TGCGCCAGCACGACTAGCGGCAACTCCTACAATGAGCAGTTCTTC.

In its sample, this clonotype was seen a few times. Relative to the germline gene, one junction end is altered; a read error may explain this. The genes are TRBV20-1 and TRBJ2-6; a weak D match, TRBD1 (5 bases). The CDR3 loop spans 14 amino acids. From germline, CDR1 is DFQATT and CDR2 SNEGSKA (reference sequence). CDR3 sequence (DNA): TGCAGTGCTAGAGCGATCTCTGGGGCCAACATCCTGACTTTC. Amino acid sequence: CSARAISGANILTF.

This clonotype showed up many times. This chain uses TRBV28 with TRBJ1-5; D is unresolved. V was pared by 7 bases and J by 1 base, with 14 bases between. CDR3 length: 15 residues. Germline V gives CDR1 MDHEN, CDR2 SYDVKM. The DNA of the CDR3 is TGTGCCAGCACCCGAGCCCCTCTGAGCAATCAGCCCCAGCATTTT. Translating gives CASTRAPLSNQPQHF.

This clonotype was seen many times. The gene calls are TRBV5-4 and TRBJ2-7; 9 bases align to TRBD1. This CDR3 region has 14 residues. Trimming removed 4 bases from V and 5 bases from J; junction bases left unmatched: 7. The germline CDR1 and CDR2 sequences are SGHNT and YYREEE (reference sequence). This CDR3 reads CASSRDRAINEQYF. CDR3 bases: TGTGCCAGCAGCCGGGACAGGGCTATCAACGAGCAGTACTTC.

This clonotype was counted between two and nine times. V and J are TRBV11-2 and TRBJ1-6, with D unresolved. The CDR3 is 15 residues long. The V end was cut by 5 bases, the J end by 8 bases, with 16 bases between. Germline CDR1 is SGHAT and CDR2 is FQNNGV. The CDR3 here is CASSPPGRPDSPLHF. The DNA for the CDR3 is TGTGCCAGCAGCCCCCCTGGTCGTCCCGATTCACCCCTCCACTTT. The variable domain in full, completed from reference TRBV11-2 and TRBJ1-6, reads EAGVAQSPRYKIIEKRQSVAFWCNPISGHATLYWYQQILGQGPKLLIQFQNNGVVDDSQLPKDRFSAERLKGVDSTLKIQPAKLEDSAVYLCASSPPGRPDSPLHFGNGTRLTVT.

This clonotype was counted many times. V and J are TRBV6-4 and TRBJ2-3; D is unresolved. V was clipped by 4 bases and J by 5 bases, with 13 bases between them. This CDR3 comprises 14 residues. Germline lookup yields CDR1 MRHNA and CDR2 SNTAGT. CDR3 sequence (DNA): TGTGCCAGCAGTGTTGGTTCAGAGGTAGATACGCAGTATTTT. Residues: CASSVGSEVDTQYF.

The V and J genes are TRBV9 and TRBJ2-3; D is ambiguous. CDR3 length: 13 amino acids. V was trimmed by 0 bases and J by 5 bases, leaving 7 bases between them. The germline gives CDR1 SGDLS, CDR2 YYNGEE. This chain's CDR3 is CASSVGLGDTQYF. The DNA for the CDR3 is TGTGCCAGCAGCGTAGGCTTAGGAGATACGCAGTATTTT. The variable domain in full, completed from reference TRBV9 and TRBJ2-3, reads DSGVTQTPKHLITATGQRVTLRCSPRSGDLSVYWYQQSLDQGLQFLIQYYNGEERAKGNILERFSAQQFPDLHSELNLSSLELGDSALYFCASSVGLGDTQYFGPGTRLTVL.

The rearrangement uses TRBV29-1 and TRBJ2-1; 9 nucleotides line up with TRBD2. With 5 bases clipped from V and 0 bases from J, the junction kept 8 bases outside the gene matches. This CDR3 region has 16 residues. Germline V CDR1 and CDR2: SQVTM, ANQGSEA. In nucleotides, the CDR3 is TGCAGCGTTATAGAGACTAGCGGAAGCTCCTACAATGAGCAGTTCTTC. Protein product: CSVIETSGSSYNEQFF.

This clonotype was observed at least ten times. This sequence joins TRBV12-3 or TRBV12-4 and TRBJ2-7, with TRBD2 matching 11 bases. The CDR3 spans 16 residues. With 6 bases clipped from V and 5 bases from J, the junction kept 12 bases outside the gene matches. The DNA of the CDR3 is TGTGCCAGCAGCCCACCTACTAGCGGGAGTTTCCACGAGCAGTACTTC. This codes for CASSPPTSGSFHEQYF.